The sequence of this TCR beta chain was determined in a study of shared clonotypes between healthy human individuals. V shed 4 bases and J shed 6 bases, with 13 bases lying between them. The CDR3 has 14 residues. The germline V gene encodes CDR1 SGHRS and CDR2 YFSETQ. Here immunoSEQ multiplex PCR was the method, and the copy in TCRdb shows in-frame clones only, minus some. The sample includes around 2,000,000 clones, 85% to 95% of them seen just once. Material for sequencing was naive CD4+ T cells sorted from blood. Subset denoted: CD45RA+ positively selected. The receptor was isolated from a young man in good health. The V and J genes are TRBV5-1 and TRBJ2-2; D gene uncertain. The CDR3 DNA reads TGCGCCAGCAGCACCCGGGCCAAGCCCGGGGAGCTGTTTTTT. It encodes CASSTRAKPGELFF.